The clone carrying this T cell receptor beta chain was counted many times. Its antigen is as yet unknown. There are 11 residues in the CDR3. Trimming stripped 2 bases from V and 4 bases from J, with 5 bases between. Germline V lookup: CDR1 SQVTM, CDR2 ANQGSEA. This sample is drawn from a study of early T cells in non-severe SARS-CoV-2 infection. For the study at large: Chains were not paired, and sequencing was done on bulk RNA from unsorted whole blood. Study conclusions and caveats: Using VDJdb, the matching emphasized anti-spike CD8 responses while missing private and CD4 specificities.

Individual cDNA molecules were tagged with unique molecular identifiers, the study reported. TCRdb reprocessed the 5' RACE reads via MiXCR and lists one record per CDR3 protein. The sample lists roughly 25,000 distinct CDR3 sequences, roughly 4.1% occurring once. What was sequenced was whole blood. This sequence joins TRBV29-1 and TRBJ1-2; no firm D call. This clonotype originated in an adult who was a healthcare worker with PCR-confirmed SARS-CoV-2 infection or an uninfected control (not recorded which). The CDR3 bases are TGCAGCGTTGAAACGGGCTATGGCTACACCTTC. Residues: CSVETGYGYTF. Full variable domain (missing parts from reference TRBV29-1 and TRBJ1-2): SAVISQKPSRDICQRGTSLTIQCQVDSQVTMMFWYRQQPGQSLTLIATANQGSEATYESGFVIDKFPISRPNLTFSTLTVSNMSPEDSSIYLCSVETGYGYTFGSGTRLTVV.